The source of this TCR beta chain is a study of cytomegalovirus exposure and HLA in healthy donors. Study-level findings and limits: A later analysis found common viral pathogens apparently linked to several of the most significant clusters. The study listed under 200 cytomegalovirus-associated TCR beta chains. It was reported in a later analysis that an Asian-associated ancestry cluster showed fewer N-insertions than the approximately 670-donor mean. Sequencing likely produced, as an artifact, a cluster of highly shared sequence variants.

For this clone: The antigen is not known.

The CDR3 is made up of 13 amino acids. Trimming at V came to 3 bases and at J to 6 bases, leaving 2 bases not matched to a gene. Germline V gives CDR1 SGHRS, CDR2 YFSETQ. PCR primers comprised 60 Vbeta and 13 Jbeta primers. Libraries were prepared by immunoSEQ multiplex PCR; TCRdb keeps only in-frame clonotypes and omits some of them. The repertoire includes around 180,000 clones, more than 75% of them detected once, and under 2% sits in the top ten. Sequencing was performed on PBMCs. V usage is TRBV5-1 and J usage is TRBJ1-2; 10 nucleotides align to TRBD1. The receptor's source is a woman aged 18-29 years in good health and CMV-seronegative. DNA for the CDR3: TGCGCCAGCAGCTCGACAGGGGGCAATGGCTACACCTTC. It translates to CASSSTGGNGYTF.